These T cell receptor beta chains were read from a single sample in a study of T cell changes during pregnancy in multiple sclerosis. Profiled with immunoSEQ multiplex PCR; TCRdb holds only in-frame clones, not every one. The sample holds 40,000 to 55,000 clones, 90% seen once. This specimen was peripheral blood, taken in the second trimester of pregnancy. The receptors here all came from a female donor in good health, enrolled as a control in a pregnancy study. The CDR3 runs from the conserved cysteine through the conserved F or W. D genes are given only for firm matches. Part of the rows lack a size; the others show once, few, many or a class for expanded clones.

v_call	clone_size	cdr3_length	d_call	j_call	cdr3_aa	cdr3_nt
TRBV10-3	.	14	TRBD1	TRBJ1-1	CVTGTGVKDTEAFF	TGTGTTACCGGGACAGGGGTGAAGGACACTGAAGCTTTCTTT
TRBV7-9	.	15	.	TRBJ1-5	CASFRDLYSNQPQHF	TGTGCCAGCTTCCGTGACTTGTATAGCAATCAGCCCCAGCATTTT
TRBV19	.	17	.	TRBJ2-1	CASSIDPGGATYNEQFF	TGTGCCAGTAGTATAGATCCGGGCGGGGCGACCTACAATGAGCAGTTCTTC
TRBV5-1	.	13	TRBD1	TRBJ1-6	CASAWDRNSPLHF	TGCGCCAGCGCCTGGGACAGAAATTCACCCCTCCACTTT
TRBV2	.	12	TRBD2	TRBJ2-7	CGGGPSGYEQYF	TGTGGGGGAGGGCCGTCAGGTTACGAGCAGTACTTC
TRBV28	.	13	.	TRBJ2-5	CASSPLLGETQYF	TGTGCCAGCAGCCCCCTACTCGGAGAGACCCAGTACTTC
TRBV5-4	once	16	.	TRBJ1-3	CATSFDIFGSGNTIYF	TGTGCCACCAGCTTTGACATTTTCGGCTCTGGAAACACCATATATTTT
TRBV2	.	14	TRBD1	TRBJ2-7	CASTLDRGGLEQYF	TGTGCCAGCACCCTAGACAGGGGTGGTCTCGAGCAGTACTTC
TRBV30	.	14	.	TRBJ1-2	CAWAGGAGNYGYTF	TGTGCCTGGGCCGGGGGGGCCGGTAACTATGGCTACACCTTC
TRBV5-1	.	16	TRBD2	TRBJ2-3	CASSEGLAGGRDTQYF	TGCGCCAGCAGCGAGGGACTAGCGGGAGGGAGAGATACGCAGTATTTT
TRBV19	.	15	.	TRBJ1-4	CASSPLDSHLEKLFF	TGTGCCAGTAGCCCCTTGGACAGCCACCTTGAAAAACTGTTTTTT
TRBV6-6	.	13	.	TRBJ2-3	CASSYSRADTQYF	TGTGCCAGCAGTTACTCGAGGGCAGATACGCAGTATTTT
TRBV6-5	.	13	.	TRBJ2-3	CASSPIREDTQYF	TGTGCCAGCAGCCCCATTCGGGAGGATACGCAGTATTTT
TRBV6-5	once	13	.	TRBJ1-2	CASSYGGVPGYTF	TGTGCCAGCAGTTACGGGGGGGTTCCTGGCTACACCTTC
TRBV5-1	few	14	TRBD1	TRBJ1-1	CASSLDGTVTEAFF	TGCGCCAGCAGCTTGGATGGGACAGTCACTGAAGCTTTCTTT
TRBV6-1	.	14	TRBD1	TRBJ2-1	CASSEYRGVGEQFF	TGTGCCAGCAGTGAATACAGGGGGGTAGGTGAGCAGTTCTTC
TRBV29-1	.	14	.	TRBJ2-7	CSVQPQGTGGEQYF	TGCAGCGTACAACCACAGGGGACTGGAGGAGAGCAGTACTTC